One and the same sample provided the 13 T cell receptor beta chains below, sequenced in a study of cytomegalovirus exposure and HLA in healthy donors. Use of 60 Vbeta and 13 Jbeta primers characterized the PCR. Measured with immunoSEQ multiplex PCR; TCRdb has only the in-frame clones, and not every one. The sample has 150,000 to 200,000 clones, over 70% seen once. The sequenced material came from PBMCs. These receptors all stem from a man between 18 and 29 years old in good health and CMV-seropositive.

This chain uses TRBV10-3 with TRBJ2-5, with unresolved D. CDR3 length: 14 amino acids. Germline V gene sequence: CDR1 ENHRY, CDR2 SYGVKD. The V end was cut by 2 bases, the J end by 5 bases, with 12 bases between. This CDR3 reads CAISESAVRETQYF. As DNA, the CDR3 is TGTGCCATCAGTGAGAGCGCTGTCCGGGAGACCCAGTACTTC.

The rearrangement links TRBV7-9 to TRBJ2-4; possibly TRBD1 for D (5 bases). Trimming stripped 1 base from V and 1 base from J, with 14 bases between. The CDR3 contains 17 residues. Germline V gene data show CDR1 as SEHNR and CDR2 as FQNEAQ (reference sequence). CDR3 in amino acids: CASSLGVSGLAKNIQYF. Written as DNA, the CDR3 is TGTGCCAGCAGCTTAGGGGTATCAGGGTTGGCCAAAAACATTCAGTACTTC.

J is TRBJ1-5 and V is TRBV19; TRBD1 might be the D (5 bases). The CDR3 runs 16 residues. Per germline, CDR1 LNHDA and CDR2 SQIVND (reference sequence). Trimming stripped 0 bases from V and 2 bases from J, with 11 bases between. This CDR3 reads CASSIELKQGNQPQHF. Here the CDR3 DNA reads TGTGCCAGTAGTATAGAACTTAAACAGGGCAATCAGCCCCAGCATTTT.

The chain couples TRBV29-1 to TRBJ1-1, with 9 positions matching TRBD1. Per germline, CDR1 SQVTM and CDR2 ANQGSEA. This CDR3 contains 14 residues. The V segment lost 3 bases and the J segment 5 bases; nucleotides outside the gene matches: 7. The CDR3 loop is CSVDAPGQGTEAFF. The CDR3 coding sequence is TGCAGCGTTGATGCTCCGGGACAGGGAACTGAAGCTTTCTTT.

The chain has TRBV7-8 and TRBJ2-3; 12 nucleotides agree with TRBD1. V was clipped by 5 bases and J by 4 bases; unmatched bases: 4. The CDR3 is 15 amino acids. Per germline, CDR1 SGHVS and CDR2 FQNEAQ. The CDR3 here is CASSEGQGASDTQYF. As DNA, the CDR3 is TGTGCCAGCAGCGAGGGACAGGGGGCCTCAGATACGCAGTATTTT.

V and J are TRBV6-5 and TRBJ2-1, with 12 positions matching TRBD2. The germline CDR1 and CDR2 sequences are MNHEY and SVGAGI. V was clipped by 0 bases and J by 7 bases; unmatched bases: 4. The CDR3 totals 16 residues. Here the CDR3 DNA reads TGTGCCAGCAGTTACTCATCTAGCGGGGGGGGGAATGAGCAGTTCTTC. It yields the protein CASSYSSSGGGNEQFF.

The table lists this clone with a count of one. V is TRBV7-6 and J is TRBJ2-2; 9 nucleotides match TRBD2. Unmatched junction bases numbered 6, after V lost 1 base and J lost 6 bases. Per the germline V gene, CDR1 is SGHVS and CDR2 is FNYEAQ. This CDR3 is built from 16 residues. CDR3 DNA: TGTGCCAGCAGCTTAGGTAGCGGGAGAAGAGCCGGGGAGCTGTTTTTT. This sequence encodes CASSLGSGRRAGELFF.

This chain links TRBV20-1 with TRBJ1-1, with 7 positions matching TRBD1. The V segment lost 6 bases and the J segment 4 bases; nucleotides outside the gene matches: 2. Germline assignment: CDR1 DFQATT and CDR2 SNEGSKA (reference sequence). There are 11 residues in the CDR3. CDR3 protein: CSAGTATEAFF. The CDR3 nucleotides are TGCAGTGCAGGGACAGCCACTGAAGCTTTCTTT.

The V call is TRBV30, the J call TRBJ2-5; 7 bases match TRBD1. CDR3 length equals 14 residues. CDR1 is GTSNPN and CDR2 is SVGIG in the germline V gene (reference sequence). Unmatched junction bases numbered 7, after V lost 5 bases and J lost 1 base. CDR3 loop: CAWGLTGPQETQYF. DNA of the CDR3: TGTGCCTGGGGGCTGACAGGGCCCCAAGAGACCCAGTACTTC.

The chain combines TRBV11-2 with TRBJ2-7; 10 nucleotides match TRBD2. Germline trimming cut 5 bases from V and 0 bases from J; bases unmatched to any gene: 4. The CDR3 runs to 15 residues. From germline, CDR1 is SGHAT and CDR2 FQNNGV. The CDR3 region is CASSSSGRSSYEQYF. In nucleotides, the CDR3 is TGTGCCAGCAGCAGTAGCGGGAGGAGCTCCTACGAGCAGTACTTC.

The rearrangement joins TRBV7-9 to TRBJ2-7; D perhaps matches TRBD2 (6 bases). Germline V CDR1 and CDR2: SEHNR, FQNEAQ (reference sequence). This CDR3 has 13 residues. V lost 4 bases, J lost 5 bases, and 12 bases lay in between. CDR3 nucleotide sequence: TGTGCCAGCAGCTCCAGGAGGGGCCACGAGCAGTACTTC. This codes for CASSSRRGHEQYF.

The table lists this clone with a few counts. As DNA, the CDR3 is TGTGCCTGGAGTGGACAGATGAACACTGAAGCTTTCTTT. This codes for CAWSGQMNTEAFF. The rearrangement uses TRBV30 and TRBJ1-1; possible D gene TRBD1, 5 bases. Germline V gives CDR1 GTSNPN, CDR2 SVGIG (reference sequence). Trimming took off 1 base at V and 0 bases at J, with 6 bases between the two ends. The CDR3 is made up of 13 amino acids. The full variable domain, in which reference TRBV30 and TRBJ1-1 provide the parts outside the CDR3, is SQTIHQWPATLVQPVGSPLSLECTVEGTSNPNLYWYRQAAGRGLQLLFYSVGIGQISSEVPQNLSASRPQDRQFILSSKKLLLSDSGFYLCAWSGQMNTEAFFGQGTRLTVV.

This chain links TRBV5-4 with TRBJ2-3; tentative D call: TRBD1 (6 bases). Germline values: CDR1 SGHNT, CDR2 YYREEE (reference sequence). V was cut by 4 bases and J by 4 bases, with 16 bases left in between. The CDR3 totals 15 residues. In nucleotides, the CDR3 is TGTGCCAGCAGCGGGCGGGTTCAGGGGCCAGATACGCAGTATTTT. Residues: CASSGRVQGPDTQYF.